This TCR beta chain emerged from a study of T cell repertoires in cytomegalovirus infection. Study in general: Based on public TCR beta signatures, there were indications of CMV infection and of a matching HLA type. General study points: Identification of carriers of CMV plus the relevant HLA was performed using cumulative public TCR beta family frequency.

This clonotype occurred a few times. Its specificity is unknown. V was clipped by 2 bases and J by 5 bases; unmatched bases: 8. The CDR3 is 14 residues long. Germline-derived CDR1 and CDR2 are DFQATT and SNEGSKA (reference sequence). TCRdb called the reads again in MiXCR, with one record for every CDR3 protein. The sample shows 400,000 or so distinct CDR3 sequences, about a sixth of them seen only once. The V and J genes are TRBV20-1 and TRBJ2-5; 7 positions match TRBD2. The sample consisted of PBMCs. This receptor was taken from a human donor in good health (CMV status not recorded). Some clones in this sample may be carry-over from other donors' samples. The CDR3 here is CSARSGGSGETQYF. CDR3 sequence (DNA): TGCAGTGCTAGAAGTGGCGGGAGCGGGGAGACCCAGTACTTC.